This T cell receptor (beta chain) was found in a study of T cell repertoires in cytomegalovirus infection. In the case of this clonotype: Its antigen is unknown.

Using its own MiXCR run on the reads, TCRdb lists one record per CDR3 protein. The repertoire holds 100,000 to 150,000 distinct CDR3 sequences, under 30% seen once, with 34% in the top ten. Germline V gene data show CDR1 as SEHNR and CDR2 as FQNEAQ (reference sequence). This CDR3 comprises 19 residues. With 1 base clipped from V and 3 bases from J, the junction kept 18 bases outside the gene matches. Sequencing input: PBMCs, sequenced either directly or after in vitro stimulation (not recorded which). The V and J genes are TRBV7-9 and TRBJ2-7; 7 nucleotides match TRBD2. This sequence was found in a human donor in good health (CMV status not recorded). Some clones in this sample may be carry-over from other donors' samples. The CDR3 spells CASSLEGAFGLAENYEQYF. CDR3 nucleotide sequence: TGTGCCAGCAGCTTAGAGGGTGCGTTCGGGCTAGCGGAGAACTACGAGCAGTACTTC.